Each of the 10 T cell receptor beta chains below was sequenced from the same sample in a study of molecular identifiers for immune sequencing clone quantification. Via MiXCR, TCRdb re-called the PCR reads, giving one row per CDR3 protein. The sample lists over 600,000 distinct CDR3 sequences, 15% to 20% occurring once. Sequencing was performed on naive CD8+ T cells from blood, with Jurkat cell RNA spiked in. Subset: FACS-sorted CD8+CD4-CCR7+CD45RA+ naive T cells. These receptors were obtained from a human donor in good health. Some libraries in this study had Jurkat cell RNA spiked in.

The chain links TRBV19 to TRBJ1-4, with 10 positions matching TRBD1. J was trimmed by 7 bases and V by 4 bases; bases with no gene match: 6. Germline V lookup: CDR1 LNHDA, CDR2 SQIVND (reference sequence). The CDR3 length is 15 residues. In DNA form, the CDR3 reads TGTGCCAGTAGTAAGAGGGACAGGGGATCTGAAAAACTGTTTTTT. Translating it yields CASSKRDRGSEKLFF.

Comment on this clonotype: A much larger clone sits a single nucleotide away, making a read error possible. This chain uses TRBV19 with TRBJ2-7; D possibly corresponds to TRBD1 (6 bases). The CDR3 consists of 15 residues. Germline assignment: CDR1 LNHDA and CDR2 SQIVND (reference sequence). In nucleotides, the CDR3 is TGTGCCAGTAGTTTTTCTCTCCGGACAGAGTACGTGCAGTACTTC. It specifies CASSFSLRTEYVQYF.

A word on this clonotype: A read error may explain this, as a much larger clone is one base away. The chain combines TRBV4-3 with TRBJ1-4, with unresolved D. The V gene lost 8 bases and the J gene lost 5 bases, with 24 bases spanning the gap. The germline V gene encodes CDR1 LGHNA and CDR2 YSLEER. CDR3 length equals 17 residues. CDR3 sequence reads: CASCRNLPIDVNEKLFF. In DNA form, the CDR3 reads TGCGCCAGCTGCCGAAACCTACCGATCGACGTAAATGAAAAACTGTTTTTT.

Regarding this clonotype: This could be a read error, since a much larger clone is one nucleotide away. The J gene is TRBJ1-3, the V gene TRBV30, with D possibly matching TRBD1 (5 bases). Germline CDR1 reads GTSNPN; CDR2 reads SVGIG (reference sequence). This CDR3 contains 16 residues. The CDR3, as DNA: TGTGCCTGGAGTGTGGCCTCCAGGGTATACGGAAGCACCATATATTTT. Its translation: CAWSVASRVYGSTIYF.

On this clonotype: A much larger clone sits a single nucleotide away, making a read error possible. V is TRBV10-1 and J is TRBJ2-2; no clear D. V lost 4 bases, J lost 1 base, and 4 bases lay in between. This CDR3 spans 13 amino acids. Germline values: CDR1 WNHNN, CDR2 SYGVQD (reference sequence). The CDR3 DNA reads as TGCGCCAGCAGTGGGGTGAACACCGGGGAGCTGTTTTTT. This gives the protein CASSGVNTGELFF.

This clonotype was picked up many times. The genes are TRBV11-1 and TRBJ2-3; 10 bases line up with TRBD2. V shed 5 bases, J shed 4 bases, and the junction held 6 bases outside the gene matches. The germline gives CDR1 SGHAT, CDR2 FQDESV (reference sequence). CDR3 length equals 15 residues. The CDR3 protein is CASSGKLAGADTQYF. The CDR3 DNA sequence: TGTGCCAGCAGCGGGAAGCTAGCGGGAGCAGATACGCAGTATTTT.

The rearrangement joins TRBV2 to TRBJ2-7; the D call may be TRBD1 or TRBD2 (5 bases each). The CDR3 runs to 18 residues. Per the germline V gene, CDR1 is SNHLY and CDR2 is FYNNEI. Deletions cut 0 bases from V and 3 bases from J, with 21 bases between. The CDR3 loop is CASSEALRGGVGDYEQYF. CDR3 in DNA: TGTGCCAGCAGTGAAGCGCTTAGGGGTGGCGTCGGGGACTACGAGCAGTACTTC.

The V call is TRBV7-9, the J call TRBJ2-2; D may correspond to TRBD1 or TRBD2 (6 bases each). V was clipped by 8 bases and J by 7 bases, with 11 bases between them. The germline CDR1 and CDR2 sequences are SEHNR and FQNEAQ (reference sequence). This CDR3 has 12 amino acids. Here the CDR3 reads CASWGAGGELFF. The CDR3 DNA is TGTGCCAGCTGGGGGGCAGGCGGGGAGCTGTTTTTT.

This clonotype was found many times. The chain has TRBV20-1 and TRBJ2-7; D remains unclear. The CDR3 sequence is 15 residues long. CDR1 and CDR2 (germline): DFQATT, SNEGSKA (reference sequence). V lost 5 bases and J lost 2, with 19 bases in between. CDR3 bases: TGCAGTGCTGGCCCCTGGGCGAATGCACCCTACGAGCAGTACTTC. Translating it yields CSAGPWANAPYEQYF.

In this sample, this clonotype turned up once. This may come from a read error, since a much larger clone is one base off. The chain has TRBV7-9 and TRBJ2-2; D is possibly TRBD2 (6 bases). V lost 7 bases and J 0 bases, leaving 15 bases between the germline ends. The CDR3 totals 16 residues. Germline CDR1 SEHNR, CDR2 FQNEAQ (reference sequence). The CDR3 protein is CASNPPLATNTGELFF. Here the CDR3 DNA reads TGTGCCAGCAACCCTCCCCTAGCGACGAACACCGGGGAGCTGTTTTTT.